This T cell receptor beta chain came from a study of blood T cell repertoires in COVID-19. With 5 bases removed from V and 4 bases from J, the gap between germline ends came to 11 bases. Germline lookup yields CDR1 SEHNR and CDR2 FQNEAQ (reference sequence). The CDR3 extends over 13 amino acids. In the study's own analysis: Cell counts per sample came from amplifying reference gene primers. Sequenced by immunoSEQ multiplex PCR; TCRdb stores in-frame clones only, minus some. From that table come the V and J calls and clone size; the DNA was used to work out D and trimming. This table holds about 240,000 clones, approximately 90% found once. Participants came from fewer than 25 US areas, aged about 18 to 89 years.

The rearrangement links TRBV7-9 to TRBJ1-2; D is ambiguous. The source of this sequence is a young woman who had recovered from COVID-19. Sequencing was done on a sample of PBMCs or T cells enriched from blood (not recorded which). The CDR3, as DNA: TGTGCCAGCAGCCCAGAAACCGTCTATGGCTACACCTTC. Translating it yields CASSPETVYGYTF.